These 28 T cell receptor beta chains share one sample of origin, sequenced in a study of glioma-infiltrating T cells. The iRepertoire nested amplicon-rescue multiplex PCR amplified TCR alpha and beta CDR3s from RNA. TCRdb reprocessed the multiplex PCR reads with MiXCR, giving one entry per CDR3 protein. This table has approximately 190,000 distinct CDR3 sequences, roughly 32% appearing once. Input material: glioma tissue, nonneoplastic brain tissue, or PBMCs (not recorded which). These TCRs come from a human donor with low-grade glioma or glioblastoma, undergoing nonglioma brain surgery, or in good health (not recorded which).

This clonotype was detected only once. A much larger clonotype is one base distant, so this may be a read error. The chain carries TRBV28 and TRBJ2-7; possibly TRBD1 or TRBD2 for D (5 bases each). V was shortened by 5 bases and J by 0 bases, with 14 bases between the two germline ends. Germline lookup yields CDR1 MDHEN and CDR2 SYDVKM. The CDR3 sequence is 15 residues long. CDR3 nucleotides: TGTGCCAGCAGTCCCCGGGACGAATCCTCCTACGAGCAGTACTTC. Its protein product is CASSPRDESSYEQYF.

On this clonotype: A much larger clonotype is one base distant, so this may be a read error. The CDR3 DNA reads TGTGCCAGCACAGGACTAGCGGGAAGCTACGAGCAGTACTTC. Translated: CASTGLAGSYEQYF. The J gene is TRBJ2-7, the V gene TRBV6-2 or TRBV6-3; the match to TRBD2 covers 12 bases. V dropped 7 bases and J dropped 3; count of bases not matched to a gene: 4. Germline loops: CDR1 MNHEY, CDR2 SVGEGT. This CDR3 comprises 14 residues.

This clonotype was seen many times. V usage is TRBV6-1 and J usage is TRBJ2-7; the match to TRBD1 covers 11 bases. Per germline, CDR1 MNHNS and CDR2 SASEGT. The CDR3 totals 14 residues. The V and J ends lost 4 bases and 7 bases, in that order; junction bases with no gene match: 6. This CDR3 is CASSVGDRGFEQYF. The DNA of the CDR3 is TGTGCCAGCAGTGTAGGGGACAGGGGGTTTGAGCAGTACTTC.

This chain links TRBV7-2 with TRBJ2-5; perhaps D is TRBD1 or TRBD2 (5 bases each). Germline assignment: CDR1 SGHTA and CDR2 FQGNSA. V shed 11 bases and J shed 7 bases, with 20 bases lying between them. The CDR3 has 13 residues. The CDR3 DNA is TGTGCCCGAAGCTTAGTCCCGGGACGGACCCAGTACTTC. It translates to CARSLVPGRTQYF.

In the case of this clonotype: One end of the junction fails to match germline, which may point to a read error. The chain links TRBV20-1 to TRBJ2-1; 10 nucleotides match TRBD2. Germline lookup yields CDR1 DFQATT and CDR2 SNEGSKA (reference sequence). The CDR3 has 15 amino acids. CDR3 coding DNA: TGCAGTGCTGGCCCCCTAGCGGGAGATGTGAATGAGAAGTACTTC. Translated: CSAGPLAGDVNEKYF.

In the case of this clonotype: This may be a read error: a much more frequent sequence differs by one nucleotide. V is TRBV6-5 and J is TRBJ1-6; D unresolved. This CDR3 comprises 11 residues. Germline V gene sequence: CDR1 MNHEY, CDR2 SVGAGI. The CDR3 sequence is CASSLGSALHF. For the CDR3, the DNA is TGTGCCAGCAGCCTCGGTTCAGCCCTCCACTTT.

For the CDR3, the DNA is TGCAGTGCTAGAGCCCAGGACAGGGCCACTGAAGCTTTCTTT. It codes for CSARAQDRATEAFF. The chain has TRBV20-1 and TRBJ1-1, with TRBD1 matching over 8 bases. CDR1 and CDR2 (germline): DFQATT, SNEGSKA (reference sequence). The CDR3 totals 14 residues. With 1 base clipped from V and 4 bases from J, the junction kept 5 bases outside the gene matches.

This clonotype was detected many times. DNA of the CDR3: TGCGCCAGCAGCCAAGACATCGGGAGTTACAATGAGCAGTTCTTC. Its protein is CASSQDIGSYNEQFF. The rearrangement links TRBV4-1 to TRBJ2-1, with a weak D call TRBD2 (6 bases). The germline V gene encodes CDR1 MGHRA and CDR2 YSYEKL. V was shortened by 0 bases and J by 4 bases, with 10 bases between the two germline ends. The CDR3 is 15 amino acids.

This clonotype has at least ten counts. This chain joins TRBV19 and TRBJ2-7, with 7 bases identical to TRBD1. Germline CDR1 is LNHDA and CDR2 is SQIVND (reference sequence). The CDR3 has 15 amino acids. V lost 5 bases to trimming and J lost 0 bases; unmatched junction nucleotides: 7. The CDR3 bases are TGTGCCAGTAGTTTCGACAGGGCGAGCTCCTACGAGCAGTACTTC. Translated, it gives CASSFDRASSYEQYF.

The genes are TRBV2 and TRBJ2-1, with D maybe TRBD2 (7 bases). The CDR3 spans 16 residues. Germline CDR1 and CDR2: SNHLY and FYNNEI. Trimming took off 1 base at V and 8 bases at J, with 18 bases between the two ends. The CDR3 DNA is TGTGCCAGCAGTGAAGGGCCTAGCGGACCAGGGGATGAGCAGTTCTTC. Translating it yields CASSEGPSGPGDEQFF.

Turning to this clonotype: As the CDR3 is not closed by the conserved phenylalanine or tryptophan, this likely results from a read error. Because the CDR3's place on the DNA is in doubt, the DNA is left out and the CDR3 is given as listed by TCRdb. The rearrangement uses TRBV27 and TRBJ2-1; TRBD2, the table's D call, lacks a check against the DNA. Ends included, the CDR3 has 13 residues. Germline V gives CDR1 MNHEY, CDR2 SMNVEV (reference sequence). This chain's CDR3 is CASSVIAGGGELL.

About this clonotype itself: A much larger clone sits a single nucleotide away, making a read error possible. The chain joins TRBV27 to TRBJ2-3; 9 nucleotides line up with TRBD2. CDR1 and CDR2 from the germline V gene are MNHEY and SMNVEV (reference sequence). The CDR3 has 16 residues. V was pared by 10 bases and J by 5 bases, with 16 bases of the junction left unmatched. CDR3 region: CAMSEFSGSMLDTQYF. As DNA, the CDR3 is TGTGCCATGAGTGAGTTTAGCGGGAGTATGTTAGATACGCAGTATTTT.

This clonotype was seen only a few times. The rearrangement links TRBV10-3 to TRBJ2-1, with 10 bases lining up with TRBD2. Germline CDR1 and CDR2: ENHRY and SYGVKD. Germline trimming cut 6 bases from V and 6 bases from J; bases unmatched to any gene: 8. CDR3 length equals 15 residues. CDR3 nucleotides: TGTGCCATCAGCCAAGGACTAGCGGAGGGCAATGAGCAGTTCTTC. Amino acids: CAISQGLAEGNEQFF.

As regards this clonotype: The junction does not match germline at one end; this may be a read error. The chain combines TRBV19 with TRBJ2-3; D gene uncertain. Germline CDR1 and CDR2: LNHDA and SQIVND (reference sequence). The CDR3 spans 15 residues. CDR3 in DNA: TGTGCCAGTAGTTTAAGGGATGTGGGCACAGATAGGCAGTATTTT. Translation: CASSLRDVGTDRQYF.

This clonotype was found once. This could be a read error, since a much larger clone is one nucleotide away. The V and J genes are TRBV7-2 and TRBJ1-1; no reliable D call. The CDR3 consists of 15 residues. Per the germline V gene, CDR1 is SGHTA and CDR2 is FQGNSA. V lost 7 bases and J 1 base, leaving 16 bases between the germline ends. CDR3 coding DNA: TGTGCCAGCACCTTTAAGAGAAGGGAGAACACTGAAGCTTTCTTT. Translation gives CASTFKRRENTEAFF.

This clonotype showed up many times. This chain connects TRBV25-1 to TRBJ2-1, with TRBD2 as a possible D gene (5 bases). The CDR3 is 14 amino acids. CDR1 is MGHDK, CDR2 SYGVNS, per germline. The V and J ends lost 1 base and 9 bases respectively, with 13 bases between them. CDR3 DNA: TGTGCCAGCAGTGAATGGCAGTTCGGAGGTGAGCAGTTCTTC. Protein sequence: CASSEWQFGGEQFF.

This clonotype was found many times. CDR3 sequence reads: CASSLEGTSNTDTQYF. The CDR3 DNA reads as TGTGCCAGCAGCCTAGAGGGGACTTCCAACACAGATACGCAGTATTTT. This rearrangement joins TRBV7-2 to TRBJ2-3; tentatively, D is TRBD2 (6 bases). The germline CDR1 and CDR2 sequences are SGHTA and FQGNSA. V was clipped by 5 bases and J by 2 bases, with 17 bases between them. This CDR3 has 16 amino acids.

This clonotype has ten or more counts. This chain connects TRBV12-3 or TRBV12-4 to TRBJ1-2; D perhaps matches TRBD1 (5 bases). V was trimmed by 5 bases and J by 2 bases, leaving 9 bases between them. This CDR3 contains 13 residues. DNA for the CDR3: TGTGCCAGCAGTCGGGACCGGAACTATGGCTACACCTTC. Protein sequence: CASSRDRNYGYTF.

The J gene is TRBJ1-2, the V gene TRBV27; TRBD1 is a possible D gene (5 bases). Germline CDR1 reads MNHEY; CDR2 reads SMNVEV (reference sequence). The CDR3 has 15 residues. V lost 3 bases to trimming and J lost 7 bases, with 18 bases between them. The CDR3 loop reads CASSFGTGDLGGYTF. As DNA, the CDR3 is TGTGCCAGCAGTTTCGGGACGGGGGATTTGGGTGGCTACACCTTC.

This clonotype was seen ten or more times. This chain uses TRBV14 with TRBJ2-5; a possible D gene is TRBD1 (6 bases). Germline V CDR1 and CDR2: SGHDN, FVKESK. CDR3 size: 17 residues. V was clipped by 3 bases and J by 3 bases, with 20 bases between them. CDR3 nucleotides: TGTGCCAGCAGCCACCTAGGACAGCCGGCTAATGAAGAGACCCAGTACTTC. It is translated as CASSHLGQPANEETQYF.

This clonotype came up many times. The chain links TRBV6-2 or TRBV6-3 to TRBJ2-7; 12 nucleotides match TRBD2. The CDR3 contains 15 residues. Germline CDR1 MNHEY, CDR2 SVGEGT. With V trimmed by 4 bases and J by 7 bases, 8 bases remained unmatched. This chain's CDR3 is CASSFSSGRAREQYF. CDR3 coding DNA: TGTGCCAGCAGTTTCTCTAGCGGGAGGGCGCGGGAGCAGTACTTC.

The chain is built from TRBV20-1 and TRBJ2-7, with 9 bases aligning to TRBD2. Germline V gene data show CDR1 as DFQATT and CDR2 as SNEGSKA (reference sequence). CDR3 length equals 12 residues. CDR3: CSQAGGHYEQYF. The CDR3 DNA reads TGCAGCCAGGCGGGAGGGCACTACGAGCAGTACTTC.

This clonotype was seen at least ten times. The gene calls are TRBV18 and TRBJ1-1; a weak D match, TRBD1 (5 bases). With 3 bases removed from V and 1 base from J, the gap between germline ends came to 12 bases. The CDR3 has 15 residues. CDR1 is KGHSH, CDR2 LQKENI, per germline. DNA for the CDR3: TGTGCCAGCTCACCCCAAGACGGGACGAACACTGAAGCTTTCTTT. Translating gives CASSPQDGTNTEAFF.

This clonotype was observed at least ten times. The CDR3 sequence: CASSTPGGEQYF. In nucleotides, the CDR3 is TGTGCCAGCAGTACCCCAGGAGGCGAGCAGTACTTC. This sequence joins TRBV28 and TRBJ2-7; possibly TRBD2 for D (5 bases). Per the germline V gene, CDR1 is MDHEN and CDR2 is SYDVKM. V dropped 5 bases and J dropped 6 bases, with 11 bases sitting between them. This CDR3 is built from 12 residues.

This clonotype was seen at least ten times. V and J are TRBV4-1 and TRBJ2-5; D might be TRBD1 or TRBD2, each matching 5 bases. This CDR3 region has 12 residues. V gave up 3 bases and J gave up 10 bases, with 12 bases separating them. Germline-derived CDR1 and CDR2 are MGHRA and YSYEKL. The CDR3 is CASSHIRGGQYF. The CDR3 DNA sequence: TGCGCCAGCAGCCATATACGTGGGGGCCAGTACTTC.

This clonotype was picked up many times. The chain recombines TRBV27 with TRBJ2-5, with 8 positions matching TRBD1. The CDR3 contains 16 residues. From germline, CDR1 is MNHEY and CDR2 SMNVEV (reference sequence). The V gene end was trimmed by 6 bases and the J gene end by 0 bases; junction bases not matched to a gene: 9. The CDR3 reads CASRGTGGRHQETQYF. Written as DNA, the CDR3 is TGTGCCAGCAGGGGGACAGGAGGGCGACACCAAGAGACCCAGTACTTC.

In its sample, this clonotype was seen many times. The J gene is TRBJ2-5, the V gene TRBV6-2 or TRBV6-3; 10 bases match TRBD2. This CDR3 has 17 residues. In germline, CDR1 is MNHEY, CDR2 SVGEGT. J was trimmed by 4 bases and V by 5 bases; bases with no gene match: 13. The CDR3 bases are TGTGCCAGCAGTCCTGGTCCCCTAGCGGGAGTTCGAGAGACCCAGTACTTC. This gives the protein CASSPGPLAGVRETQYF.

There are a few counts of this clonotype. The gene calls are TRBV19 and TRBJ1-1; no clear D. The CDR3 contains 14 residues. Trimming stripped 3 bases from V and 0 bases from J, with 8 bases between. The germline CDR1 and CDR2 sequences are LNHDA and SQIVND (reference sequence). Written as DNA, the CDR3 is TGTGCCAGTAGTATCGAGGGTATGAACACTGAAGCTTTCTTT. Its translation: CASSIEGMNTEAFF.